This section outlines one TCR beta chain sequence together with its context. Its target is not known. This CDR3 has 15 amino acids. The ends were cut back, 2 bases at V and 3 bases at J, with 13 bases in the middle. Germline V gene data show CDR1 as SEHNR and CDR2 as FQNEAQ (reference sequence). This record comes from a study of cytomegalovirus exposure and HLA in healthy donors. Regarding the study as a whole: The availability of immune exposure information extended only to CMV serostatus.

60 Vbeta and 13 Jbeta primers were used in PCR. Data came from immunoSEQ multiplex PCR; TCRdb stores just in-frame clones and leaves some out. The sample lists about 120,000 clones; about four fifths were seen once. The sequence was collected from a female donor in good health and CMV-seropositive. Sequenced input: PBMCs. J is TRBJ1-1 and V is TRBV7-9; perhaps TRBD1 as D (5 bases). CDR3 in amino acids: CASSLRAGGDTEAFF. CDR3 in DNA: TGTGCCAGCAGCTTAAGGGCCGGAGGGGACACTGAAGCTTTCTTT.